This TCR beta chain stems from a study of cytomegalovirus exposure and HLA in healthy donors. Study findings and constraints: There were some public TCRs occurring in many donors, but most TCR sequences were rare. In vitro checks showed that a few CMV-associated chains really do target CMV antigens. Immune exposure was documented only through CMV serostatus. For cytomegalovirus status, the classifier reportedly gave diagnoses with high specificity and sensitivity.

Details on this clone: The antigen is unknown.

In germline, CDR1 is LGHNA, CDR2 YNFKEQ. The V gene lost 1 base and the J gene lost 0 bases, with 7 bases spanning the gap. This CDR3 region has 15 residues. PCR employed 60 Vbeta and 13 Jbeta primers. Libraries were prepared by immunoSEQ multiplex PCR; TCRdb keeps only in-frame clonotypes and omits some of them. The repertoire holds tens of thousands of clones, with approximately 77% as singletons. The J gene is TRBJ1-5, the V gene TRBV4-2; D unclear. Sequencing was performed on PBMCs. The receptor was isolated from a man younger than 40 in good health and CMV-seronegative. In nucleotides, the CDR3 is TGTGCCAGCAGCCAAGCGCGGTATAGCAATCAGCCCCAGCATTTT. Residues: CASSQARYSNQPQHF.